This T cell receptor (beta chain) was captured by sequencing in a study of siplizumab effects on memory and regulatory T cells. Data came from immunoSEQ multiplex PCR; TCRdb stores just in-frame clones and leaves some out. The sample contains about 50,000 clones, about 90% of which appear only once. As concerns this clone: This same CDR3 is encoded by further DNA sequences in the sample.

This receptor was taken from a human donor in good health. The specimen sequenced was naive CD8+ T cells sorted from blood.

As DNA, the CDR3 is TGCGCCAGCAGCCAGGATAGGGCAGGGCCCTACGAGCAGTACTTC. Protein product: CASSQDRAGPYEQYF. J is TRBJ2-7 and V is TRBV4-1; a possible D gene is TRBD1 (5 bases). Trimming shortened V by 3 bases and J by 2 bases, and 14 bases separated the two germline ends. Germline lookup yields CDR1 MGHRA and CDR2 YSYEKL. The CDR3 runs 15 residues.